This T cell receptor (beta chain) was identified in a study of cytomegalovirus exposure and HLA in healthy donors. Points from the study as a whole: Accurate prediction of HLA-A and HLA-B alleles (for most subjects) was reportedly achieved from TCR beta sequences. TCR beta V- and J-gene trimming was later associated with a missense DCLRE1C variant.

On this clone itself: The antigen remains unidentified.

CDR1 and CDR2 (germline): LNHDA, SQIVND (reference sequence). The CDR3 has 15 residues. V lost 9 bases and J lost 0, with 17 bases in between. The PCR had 60 Vbeta and 13 Jbeta primers. The repertoire was sequenced with immunoSEQ multiplex PCR; TCRdb's copy has only in-frame clones and lacks some. The sample has 52,000 or so clones; roughly 73% are singletons. The chain has TRBV19 and TRBJ1-1, with D tentatively TRBD1 (6 bases). The TCR comes from a woman aged 40 to 50 in good health and CMV-seropositive. The specimen was PBMCs. This CDR3 is CASRQDNYMNTEAFF. For the CDR3, the DNA is TGTGCCAGCAGACAGGATAATTATATGAACACTGAAGCTTTCTTT. Complete variable domain (other parts from reference TRBV19 and TRBJ1-1): DGGITQSPKYLFRKEGQNVTLSCEQNLNHDAMYWYRQDPGQGLRLIYYSQIVNDFQKGDIAEGYSVSREKKESFPLTVTSAQKNPTAFYLCASRQDNYMNTEAFFGQGTRLTVV.